The 24 T cell receptor beta chains listed next were all sequenced from one sample in a study of CD8 T cell repertoires and HIV-1 epitope variants. Produced via immunoSEQ multiplex PCR; TCRdb's table is partial and in-frame only. The sample shows 5,500 to 7,000 clones, over 60% of them seen only once. Their antigens are not known. Sequenced input: cultured CD8+ T cells derived from PBMCs. The receptor source for this set is a male donor with HIV.

The chain joins TRBV28 to TRBJ1-1; no firm D call. The CDR3 loop spans 15 amino acids. V was shortened by 7 bases and J by 1 base, with 16 bases between the two germline ends. CDR1 and CDR2 (germline): MDHEN, SYDVKM. The CDR3 reads CASTLEPNPNTEAFF. CDR3 DNA sequence: TGTGCCAGCACACTGGAGCCGAACCCGAACACTGAAGCTTTCTTT.

The table lists this clone with a few counts. The chain employs TRBV27 and TRBJ2-1; a weak D match, TRBD2 (5 bases). Germline CDR1 reads MNHEY; CDR2 reads SMNVEV (reference sequence). The CDR3 runs 16 residues. Between the trimmed V and J ends, which lost 2 bases and 0 bases, there was a span of 11 bases. The CDR3 nucleotides read TGTGCCAGCAGTTTAAGCGGATCGAGCTCCTACAATGAGCAGTTCTTC. It translates to CASSLSGSSSYNEQFF.

This clone is deemed medium-sized. CDR3 nucleotide sequence: TGTGCCAGCACCCCCGGGGACAGGGGACCCTACGGCTATGGCTACACCTTC. Translating gives CASTPGDRGPYGYGYTF. This rearrangement joins TRBV28 to TRBJ1-2, with 10 bases that match TRBD1. The CDR3 covers 17 residues. Trimming removed 7 bases from V and 4 bases from J; junction bases left unmatched: 15. Germline CDR1 reads MDHEN; CDR2 reads SYDVKM.

The chain employs TRBV6-5 and TRBJ1-2, with 9 bases aligning to TRBD1. This CDR3 spans 14 amino acids. After removal of 8 bases from V and 5 bases from J, the junction contained 9 bases not matched to a gene. The germline V gene has CDR1 MNHEY and CDR2 SVGAGI. The CDR3 sequence: CASGRTGEGYGYTF. CDR3 in DNA: TGTGCCAGCGGGCGGACAGGGGAAGGGTATGGCTACACCTTC.

This chain joins TRBV9 and TRBJ2-7; D gene uncertain. The germline V gene encodes CDR1 SGDLS and CDR2 YYNGEE. This CDR3 contains 12 residues. The V end was cut by 2 bases, the J end by 5 bases, with 8 bases between. The CDR3 DNA reads TGTGCCAGCAGCGTGGAAGGAGACGAGCAGTACTTC. Amino acid sequence: CASSVEGDEQYF.

V is TRBV14 and J is TRBJ2-1; perhaps TRBD1 as D (6 bases). The V gene lost 5 bases and the J gene lost 7 bases, with 12 bases spanning the gap. This CDR3 is built from 13 residues. CDR1 SGHDN and CDR2 FVKESK come from the germline V gene. The CDR3 nucleotides read TGTGCCAGCAGCACCTGGGACATAAATGAGCAGTTCTTC. This gives the protein CASSTWDINEQFF.

The V gene is TRBV28, the J gene TRBJ1-5; D remains ambiguous. V gave up 3 bases and J gave up 6 bases, with 6 bases separating them. This CDR3 has 12 amino acids. Germline values: CDR1 MDHEN, CDR2 SYDVKM. The DNA for the CDR3 is TGTGCCAGCAGTTTTGAGGTTCAGCCCCAGCATTTT. This translates into CASSFEVQPQHF.

This sequence joins TRBV28 and TRBJ1-3, with D maybe TRBD1 (6 bases). The CDR3 loop spans 14 amino acids. Germline assignment: CDR1 MDHEN and CDR2 SYDVKM. Trimming cost V 8 bases and J 4 bases, with 15 bases left between them. CDR3 in DNA: TGTGCCAGCCGATCCGGGACATACGGAAACACCATATATTTT. Its translation: CASRSGTYGNTIYF.

This clone was observed a single time. This chain joins TRBV7-9 and TRBJ2-3; 11 bases align to TRBD2. Germline CDR1 is SEHNR and CDR2 is FQNEAQ (reference sequence). This CDR3 contains 15 residues. Germline trimming cut 5 bases from V and 4 bases from J; bases unmatched to any gene: 5. The CDR3 protein is CASSTTSGGPDTQYF. The CDR3 DNA follows: TGTGCCAGCAGCACTACTAGCGGGGGACCAGATACGCAGTATTTT.

This chain uses TRBV9 with TRBJ1-1; D is uncertain. The CDR3 runs 14 residues. The germline V gene encodes CDR1 SGDLS and CDR2 YYNGEE. V was shortened by 2 bases and J by 5 bases, with 13 bases between the two germline ends. The CDR3 DNA follows: TGTGCCAGCAGCGTCTCCCTCGGAGGGACTGAAGCTTTCTTT. Translation: CASSVSLGGTEAFF. The complete variable domain, with remaining parts taken from reference TRBV9 and TRBJ1-1, reads DSGVTQTPKHLITATGQRVTLRCSPRSGDLSVYWYQQSLDQGLQFLIQYYNGEERAKGNILERFSAQQFPDLHSELNLSSLELGDSALYFCASSVSLGGTEAFFGQGTRLTVV.

The chain employs TRBV6-6 and TRBJ1-1, with D possibly TRBD1 on 5 matching bases. Trimming removed 4 bases from V and 5 bases from J, with 11 bases in between. The CDR3 consists of 13 residues. CDR1 MNHNY and CDR2 SVGAGI come from the germline V gene (reference sequence). CDR3 region: CASSSPGGTEAFF. The CDR3 bases are TGTGCCAGCAGTTCCCCGGGGGGTACTGAAGCTTTCTTT.

This chain uses TRBV28 with TRBJ2-7; D is undetermined. This CDR3 has 13 residues. The germline V gene has CDR1 MDHEN and CDR2 SYDVKM. Trimming removed 5 bases from V and 6 bases from J, with 14 bases in between. The CDR3 DNA is TGTGCCAGCAGTAATCCCCAGTTTCCCGAGCAGTACTTC. Its protein is CASSNPQFPEQYF.

This chain connects TRBV5-4 to TRBJ2-7; 8 bases align to TRBD2. This CDR3 is 14 amino acids long. V gave up 0 bases and J gave up 5 bases; unmatched junction bases: 4. Germline-derived CDR1 and CDR2 are SGHNT and YYREEE (reference sequence). The CDR3 region has the DNA TGTGCCAGCAGCTTGGGCGGGGGGAACAACGAGCAGTACTTC. Its protein is CASSLGGGNNEQYF.

This chain connects TRBV28 to TRBJ2-1; the D gene is possibly TRBD2 (6 bases). Germline assignment: CDR1 MDHEN and CDR2 SYDVKM. With 5 bases removed from V and 8 bases from J, the gap between germline ends came to 19 bases. This CDR3 region has 15 residues. The CDR3 bases are TGTGCCAGCAGTCAGCGGGCCCCGCTTTTTGATGAGCAGTTCTTC. Its protein product is CASSQRAPLFDEQFF.

This chain links TRBV7-2 with TRBJ2-7, with no clear D. Germline V CDR1 and CDR2: SGHTA, FQGNSA. There are 14 residues in the CDR3. Trimming stripped 6 bases from V and 2 bases from J, with 14 bases between. The chain's CDR3 is CASSSDVSAYEQYF. The DNA of the CDR3 is TGTGCCAGCAGTTCAGATGTCTCGGCCTACGAGCAGTACTTC.

The genes are TRBV18 and TRBJ2-3, with D perhaps TRBD2 (6 bases). In germline, CDR1 is KGHSH, CDR2 LQKENI. The CDR3 contains 17 residues. Between the trimmed V and J ends, which lost 0 bases and 0 bases, there was a span of 13 bases. The CDR3 DNA is TGTGCCAGCTCACCACCGTCTGGAGGGTTTAGCACAGATACGCAGTATTTT. This translates into CASSPPSGGFSTDTQYF.

This clone is termed medium-sized. V is TRBV5-1 and J is TRBJ2-7, with a weak D call TRBD1 (5 bases). Germline-derived CDR1 and CDR2 are SGHRS and YFSETQ. V dropped 7 bases and J dropped 1 base, with 9 bases sitting between them. This CDR3 contains 12 residues. In DNA, the CDR3 is TGCGCCAGCGAAGGGGATTCCTACGAGCAGTACTTC. Translation: CASEGDSYEQYF.

A single count supports this clone. V and J are TRBV28 and TRBJ1-1, with D unclear. The V gene lost 8 bases and the J gene lost 0 bases, with 13 bases spanning the gap. Germline lookup yields CDR1 MDHEN and CDR2 SYDVKM. There are 14 residues in the CDR3. The CDR3 region has the DNA TGTGCCAGCCTCCTCGGCCCCATGAACACTGAAGCTTTCTTT. Encoded protein: CASLLGPMNTEAFF.

The chain carries TRBV6-6 and TRBJ1-1, with 7 bases fitting TRBD1. Germline V gene sequence: CDR1 MNHNY, CDR2 SVGAGI (reference sequence). The CDR3 extends over 15 amino acids. The trim removed 0 bases at V and 5 bases at J, leaving 6 bases unmatched. The CDR3 spells CASSYSDRLRTEAFF. CDR3 nucleotides: TGTGCCAGCAGTTACTCGGACAGGCTTAGGACTGAAGCTTTCTTT.

This clone was detected only a few times. The chain carries TRBV29-1 and TRBJ2-7; 12 nucleotides line up with TRBD2. V shed 2 bases, J shed 4 bases, and the junction held 3 bases outside the gene matches. Germline CDR1 SQVTM, CDR2 ANQGSEA. CDR3 size: 14 residues. The CDR3 region is CSVESSGRGYEQYF. The CDR3 bases are TGCAGCGTTGAATCTAGCGGGAGGGGGTACGAGCAGTACTTC.

The chain employs TRBV12-5 and TRBJ2-1; TRBD2 matches at 8 bases. Germline loops: CDR1 LGHNT, CDR2 FRNRAP. V lost 4 bases and J lost 1; bases outside the gene matches: 9. There are 17 residues in the CDR3. The CDR3, as DNA: TGTGCTAGTGGTTCGTCGATGAGCGGGAGTTCCTACAATGAGCAGTTCTTC. It specifies CASGSSMSGSSYNEQFF.

The chain links TRBV7-9 to TRBJ2-1; 13 bases agree with TRBD2. This CDR3 is 14 amino acids long. V lost 4 bases and J lost 9; bases outside the gene matches: 3. Germline CDR1 reads SEHNR; CDR2 reads FQNEAQ (reference sequence). Written as DNA, the CDR3 is TGTGCCAGCAGCTGGACTAGCGGGAGTGGTGAGCAGTTCTTC. This gives the protein CASSWTSGSGEQFF.

The chain employs TRBV9 and TRBJ1-6, with TRBD1 matching 7 bases. CDR1 and CDR2 from the germline V gene are SGDLS and YYNGEE. This CDR3 contains 15 residues. With 4 bases clipped from V and 9 bases from J, the junction kept 10 bases outside the gene matches. This CDR3 is CASSPTGVRGSPLHF. Written as DNA, the CDR3 is TGTGCCAGCAGCCCTACAGGGGTTAGGGGTTCACCCCTCCACTTT.

This clone was found a few times. V is TRBV10-2 and J is TRBJ2-7; D unresolved. V was shortened by 8 bases and J by 5 bases, with 19 bases between the two germline ends. CDR3 length: 14 residues. The V gene's germline CDR1 is WSHSY and CDR2 SAAADI. CDR3 bases: TGCGCCAGCGCCCCAGGCAGCCTTTGGGACGAGCAGTACTTC. It yields the protein CASAPGSLWDEQYF.